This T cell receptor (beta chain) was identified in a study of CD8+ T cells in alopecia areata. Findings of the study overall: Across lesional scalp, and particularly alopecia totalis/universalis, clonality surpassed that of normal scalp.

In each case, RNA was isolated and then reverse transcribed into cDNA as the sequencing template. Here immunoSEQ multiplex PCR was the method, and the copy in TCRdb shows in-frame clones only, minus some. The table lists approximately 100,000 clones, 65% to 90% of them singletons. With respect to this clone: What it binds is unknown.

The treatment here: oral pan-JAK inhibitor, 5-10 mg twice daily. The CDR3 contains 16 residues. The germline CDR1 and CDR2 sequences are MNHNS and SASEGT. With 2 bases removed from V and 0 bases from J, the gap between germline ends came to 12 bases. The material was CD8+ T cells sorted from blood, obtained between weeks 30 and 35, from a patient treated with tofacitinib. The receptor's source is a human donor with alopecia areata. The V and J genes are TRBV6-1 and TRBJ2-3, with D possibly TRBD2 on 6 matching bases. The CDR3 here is CASSEWGEESTDTQYF. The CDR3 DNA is TGTGCCAGCAGTGAATGGGGGGAGGAGAGCACAGATACGCAGTATTTT.